This record looks at one T cell receptor (beta chain) sequence and its context. In the original analysis: Estimation of nucleated cell counts relied on the amplification of reference gene primers. Profiling relied on immunoSEQ multiplex PCR, and the TCRdb table lists in-frame clones only, not all of them. Clone size and V and J calls were adopted from that table, with D and trimming inferred from the DNA. The data show some 200,000 clones, around 82% seen once. Trimming at V came to 5 bases and at J to 4 bases, leaving 1 base not matched to a gene. Germline lookup yields CDR1 MDHEN and CDR2 SYDVKM. The CDR3 runs 14 residues. The sample is drawn from a study of blood T cell repertoires in COVID-19. Study background: From the United States, Italy and Spain came samples of acute and convalescent COVID-19. From T cells, B-cell-depleted T cells, or PBMCs came the material, which was cDNA or gDNA.

The J gene is TRBJ1-6, the V gene TRBV28; 8 bases match TRBD1. The sequenced sample consisted of peripheral blood. This clonotype originated in a middle-aged woman with acute or convalescent COVID-19. The CDR3 bases are TGTGCCAGCAGTCGGGACAGGTATAATTCACCCCTCCACTTT. Its protein is CASSRDRYNSPLHF.